This T cell receptor (beta chain) comes out of a study of cytotoxic CD8 clonotypes in ibrutinib-treated CLL (dated by TCRdb to 2020 to 2023). With regard to the full study: The cohort included about 15 treatment-naive and some twelve relapsed/refractory patients; some 18 were IGHV unmutated. Partial responses were observed in about 25 patients and complete responses in 2; after a median follow-up of around 64 months, remission was maintained in approximately 14 patients and progression was observed in 12. The response samples were drawn at a median of approximately 11 months into treatment, with a range of roughly 6 to 36 months. On average, each sample yielded roughly 260,000 productive templates and about 94,000 productive rearrangements. Longitudinal samples were obtainable from about 30% of the roughly 90 participants in the trial. Cryopreserved peripheral blood mononuclear cells were collected before treatment, at response, and at either disease progression or sustained remission. All remission and progressive disease samples were collected while patients were still receiving ibrutinib.

Each clonotype received, on average, about 10x coverage in deep resolution sequencing performed on a MiSeq, where the target depth lay between 1 in 1 million and 1 in 200,000 T cells. The immunoSEQ hsTCRB Kit was used to generate TCR beta libraries. Under the source paper's analysis protocol: Data were analyzed with ImmunoSEQ Data Assistant and ImmunoSEQ Analyzer, with V, D and J genes assigned per IMGT definitions. Clonality, with values ranging from 0 to 1, was calculated as one minus the normalized Shannon entropy of productive rearrangement frequencies. Public clonotype analysis was restricted to overrepresented clonotypes comprising at least 0.05% of each patient's repertoire. Repertoires from about a dozen age-matched healthy donors in immuneACCESS were used as clonality controls. The clones in this table, taken by TCRdb from immuneACCESS, are in-frame only. Not every clone is retained; where verified, under half of the shortfall comes from an unresolved V gene, and the cause of the rest is unknown. D and trimming come from the DNA, and the V and J calls and clone size come from that table. This sample is represented by roughly 250,000 clones; roughly 70% of them were singletons. In total, the top ten clones hold 15% of the sample.

This specimen's time point label, per the study, means: around 25 months on ibrutinib. Roughly 2 micrograms of genomic DNA were extracted from cryopreserved PBMCs for TCR beta library preparation. Longitudinal blood samples from CLL patients on ibrutinib monotherapy underwent high-throughput TCR beta sequencing. The patients took part in an open-label, single-center phase 2 trial of ibrutinib monotherapy. V gives up 10 bases and J gives up 1 base, and the segment between their germline ends measures 31 bases. The CDR3 starts with the cysteine, ends with the phenylalanine, and has 19 residues. The read is trimmed to its CDR3 DNA, 57 bases read in frame from base 1. CDR1 is given as MNHEY and CDR2 as SMNVEV, both from the germline V gene (reference sequence). Concerning this clone: What antigen it recognizes has not been identified. It has no much larger one-base neighbor in the sample; base qualities were not kept.

Study-wide conclusions, independent of this receptor: Public clonotypes were found to be uncommon and were observed to contract or remain stable during treatment; the increase in clonality was shown to reflect expansion of private clonotypes at ibrutinib response. At baseline, clonality was higher than in age-matched healthy donors and showed a strong correlation with circulating CD8+ T-cell counts. Clonality rose at ibrutinib response, remained stable during sustained remission, and dropped back toward baseline at progression. Lymph node repertoires were not examined, and the timing of sampling was not matched between patients in sustained remission and those whose disease progressed.

The specimen was PBMCs, collected after 24 months of ibrutinib treatment. This receptor was identified in a human donor with chronic lymphocytic leukemia. The sequence links TRBV27 to TRBJ1-2; the D gene is unclear. The DNA reads TGTGCCAAAAGCAGTCGGAGGTCAGAATCCTCCACTAATAACTATGGCTACACCTTC. It translates to CAKSSRRSESSTNNYGYTF.